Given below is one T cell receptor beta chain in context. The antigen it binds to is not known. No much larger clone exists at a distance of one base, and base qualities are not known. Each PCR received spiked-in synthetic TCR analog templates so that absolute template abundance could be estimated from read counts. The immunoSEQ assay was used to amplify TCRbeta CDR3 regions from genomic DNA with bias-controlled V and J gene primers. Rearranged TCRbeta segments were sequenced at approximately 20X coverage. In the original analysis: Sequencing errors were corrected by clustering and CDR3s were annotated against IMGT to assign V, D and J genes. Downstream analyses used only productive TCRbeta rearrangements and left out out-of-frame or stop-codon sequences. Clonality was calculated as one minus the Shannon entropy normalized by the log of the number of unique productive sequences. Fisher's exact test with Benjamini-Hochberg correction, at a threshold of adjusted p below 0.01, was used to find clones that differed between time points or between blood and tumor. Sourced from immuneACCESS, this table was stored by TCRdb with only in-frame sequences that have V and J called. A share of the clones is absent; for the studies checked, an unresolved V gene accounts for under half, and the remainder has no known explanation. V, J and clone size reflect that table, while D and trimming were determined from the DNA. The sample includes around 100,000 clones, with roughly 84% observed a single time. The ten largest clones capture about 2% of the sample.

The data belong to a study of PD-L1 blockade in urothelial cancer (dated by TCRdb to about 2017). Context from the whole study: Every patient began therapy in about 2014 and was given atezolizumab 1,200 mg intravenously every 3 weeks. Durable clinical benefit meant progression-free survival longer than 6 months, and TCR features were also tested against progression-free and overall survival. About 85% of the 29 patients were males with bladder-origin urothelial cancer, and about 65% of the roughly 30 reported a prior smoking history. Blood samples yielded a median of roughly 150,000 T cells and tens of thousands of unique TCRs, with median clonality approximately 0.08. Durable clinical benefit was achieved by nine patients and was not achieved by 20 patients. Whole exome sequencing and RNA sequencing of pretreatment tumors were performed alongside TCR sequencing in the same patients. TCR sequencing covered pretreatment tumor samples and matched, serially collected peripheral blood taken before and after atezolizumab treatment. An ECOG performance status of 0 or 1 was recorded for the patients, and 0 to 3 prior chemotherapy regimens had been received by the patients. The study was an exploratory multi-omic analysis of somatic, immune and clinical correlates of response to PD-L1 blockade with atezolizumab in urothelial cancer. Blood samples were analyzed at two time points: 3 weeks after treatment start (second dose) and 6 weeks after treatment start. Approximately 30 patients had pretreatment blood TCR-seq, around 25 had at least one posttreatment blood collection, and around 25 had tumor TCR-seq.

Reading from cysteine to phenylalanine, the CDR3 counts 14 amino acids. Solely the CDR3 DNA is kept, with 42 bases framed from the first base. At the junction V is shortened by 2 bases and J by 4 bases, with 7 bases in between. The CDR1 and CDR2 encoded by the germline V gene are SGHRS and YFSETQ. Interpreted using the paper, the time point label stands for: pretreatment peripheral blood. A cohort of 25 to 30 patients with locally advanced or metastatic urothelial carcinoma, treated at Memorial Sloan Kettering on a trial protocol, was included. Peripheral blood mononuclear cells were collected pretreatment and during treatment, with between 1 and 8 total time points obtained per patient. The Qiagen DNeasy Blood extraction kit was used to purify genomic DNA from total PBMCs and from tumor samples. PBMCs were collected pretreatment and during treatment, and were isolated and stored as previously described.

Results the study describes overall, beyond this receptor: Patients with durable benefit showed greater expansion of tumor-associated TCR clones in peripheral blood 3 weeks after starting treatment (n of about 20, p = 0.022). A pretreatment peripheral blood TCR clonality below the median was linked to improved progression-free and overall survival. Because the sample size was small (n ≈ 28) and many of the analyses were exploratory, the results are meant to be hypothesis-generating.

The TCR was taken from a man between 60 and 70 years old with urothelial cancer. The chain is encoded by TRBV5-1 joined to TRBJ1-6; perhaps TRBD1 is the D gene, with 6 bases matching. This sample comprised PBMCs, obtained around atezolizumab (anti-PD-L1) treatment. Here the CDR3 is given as CASSLGQYNSPLHF. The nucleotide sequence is TGCGCCAGCAGCTTAGGACAGTATAATTCACCCCTCCACTTT.